This T cell receptor (beta chain) was retrieved from a study of cytomegalovirus exposure and HLA in healthy donors. Across the study: Researchers found that more than 70% of almost 400 genotyped donors fell within the Caucasian-associated ancestry cluster. General study points: Through in vitro validation, three CMV-associated chains were shown to be specific for CMV antigens. A missense variant in DCLRE1C was later tied to TCR beta V- and J-gene trimming.

The primer mix had 60 Vbeta and 13 Jbeta primers. The protocol was immunoSEQ multiplex PCR, while the TCRdb copy is restricted to in-frame clones and leaves out a portion. This table holds around 40,000 clones, about 78% found once. Germline CDR1 and CDR2: SGHDN and FVKESK. The CDR3 loop spans 15 amino acids. The V end lost 4 bases, the J end lost 4 bases, and 13 bases lay between the germline ends. This clone was seen once. The antigen remains unidentified. Each donor was nominally healthy when sampled (though unrecorded immune exposures were likely). The receptor's source is a woman in her 30s in good health and CMV-seronegative. The rearrangement links TRBV14 to TRBJ2-2; the D is unclear. The sequencing input was PBMCs. The CDR3 is CASSRRRPGTGELFF. Here the CDR3 DNA reads TGTGCCAGCAGCCGACGGCGTCCAGGCACCGGGGAGCTGTTTTTT.